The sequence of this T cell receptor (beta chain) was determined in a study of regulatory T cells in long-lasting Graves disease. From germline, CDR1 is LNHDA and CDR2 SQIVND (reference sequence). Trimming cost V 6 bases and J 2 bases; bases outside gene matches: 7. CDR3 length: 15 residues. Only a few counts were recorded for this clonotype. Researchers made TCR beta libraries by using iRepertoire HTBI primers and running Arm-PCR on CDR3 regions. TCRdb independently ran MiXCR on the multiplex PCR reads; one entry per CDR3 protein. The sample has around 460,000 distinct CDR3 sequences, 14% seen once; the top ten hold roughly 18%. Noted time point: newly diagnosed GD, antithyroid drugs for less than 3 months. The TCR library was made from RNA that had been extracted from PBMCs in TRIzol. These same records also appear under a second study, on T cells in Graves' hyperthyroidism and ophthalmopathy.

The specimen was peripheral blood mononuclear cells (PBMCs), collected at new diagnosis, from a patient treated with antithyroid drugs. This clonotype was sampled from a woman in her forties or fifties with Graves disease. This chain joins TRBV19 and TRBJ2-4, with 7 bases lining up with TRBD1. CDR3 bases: TGTGCCAGTAGACCCAACAGGGGATCCAAAAACATTCAGTACTTC. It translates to CASRPNRGSKNIQYF. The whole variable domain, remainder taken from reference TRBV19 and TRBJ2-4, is DGGITQSPKYLFRKEGQNVTLSCEQNLNHDAMYWYRQDPGQGLRLIYYSQIVNDFQKGDIAEGYSVSREKKESFPLTVTSAQKNPTAFYLCASRPNRGSKNIQYFGAGTRLSVL.